Sequencing of this T cell receptor beta chain was carried out in a study of T cell responses to AZD1222 COVID-19 vaccine. The data were produced by immunoSEQ multiplex PCR, yet TCRdb's version contains in-frame clones alone and is incomplete. The profile shows roughly 200,000 clones, 80% to 95% of them singletons. Study-level findings and limits: Nearly half of spike-specific TCRs reportedly target variant regions that are unmutated in the B.1.351 and B.1.1.7 variants. An increase in Spike-specific TCR breadth and depth was observed after two AZD1222 doses. Females made up more of the donors, who were largely white British, and clonal diversity may have come out too low.

The CDR3 is 15 amino acids. The V gene's germline CDR1 is SGHRS and CDR2 YFSETQ. Trimming removed 4 bases from V and 0 bases from J; junction bases left unmatched: 5. About this clone itself: Antigen specificity is unknown.

This sequence originates from an adult who received the AZD1222 COVID-19 vaccine. Sequencing was performed on peripheral blood, taken 28 days after the second AZD1222 dose. The gene calls are TRBV5-1 and TRBJ1-1, with 8 bases that match TRBD1. CDR3 DNA: TGCGCCAGCAGCACCGGACAGGGTGTGAACACTGAAGCTTTCTTT. It specifies CASSTGQGVNTEAFF.